These 2 T cell receptor beta chains were all obtained from the same sample, sequenced in a study of circulating and synovial CD4+ cells in juvenile arthritis. Sequencing used immunoSEQ multiplex PCR; TCRdb keeps in-frame clones, though not all of them. The table includes 2,500 to 4,000 clones, approximately 77% detected once. Sequenced: CD4+ T cells from synovial fluid. These receptors were collected from a human donor with juvenile idiopathic arthritis.

The DNA of the CDR3 is TGTGCCATCAGCCCGGACAGGGGCTATGGCTACACCTTC. This translates into CAISPDRGYGYTF. The V call is TRBV10-3, the J call TRBJ1-2; TRBD1 matches at 9 bases. With 6 bases clipped from V and 4 bases from J, the junction kept 3 bases outside the gene matches. The CDR3 is 13 amino acids. Germline CDR1 ENHRY, CDR2 SYGVKD.

The chain couples TRBV5-1 to TRBJ1-1; D ambiguous. Germline V gene data show CDR1 as SGHRS and CDR2 as YFSETQ. The V gene lost 3 bases and the J gene lost 0 bases, with 6 bases spanning the gap. The length of the CDR3 is 13 residues. The DNA of the CDR3 is TGCGCCAGCAGCTCTGAGATGAACACTGAAGCTTTCTTT. Amino acid sequence: CASSSEMNTEAFF.